Each of the 14 T cell receptor beta chains below was sequenced from the same sample in a study of Ad26.COV2.S vaccination and SARS-CoV-2 variants (dated by TCRdb to the early 2020s). The treatment or condition label here, explained by the study, means: roughly 19 received Ad26.COV2.S at low or high dose, single or two shots; about 5 received placebo; per-sample allocation not given. Repertoires of vaccine and placebo recipients were sequenced from samples collected on day 63 after the first injection. Libraries were built with the immunoSEQ multiplex PCR assay. TCRdb took over this immuneACCESS table, retaining in-frame rearrangements with V and J assigned. Such tables are incomplete; in checked studies, under half of the missing clones stem from an unresolved V gene, and the remainder is unexplained. In all, the sample holds over 300,000 clones, and about four fifths of those were seen once. The ten biggest clones cover just under 7.5% of the sample.

Here the sequenced sample was peripheral blood, taken in a trial of Ad26.COV2.S vaccine versus placebo. The receptor source for this set is a person between 18 and 65 years old who received the Ad26.COV2.S COVID-19 vaccine or a placebo.

Points on this clone: Relative to the germline gene, one junction end is altered; a read error may explain this. The genes are TRBV6-1 and TRBJ1-5, with a possible D match to TRBD1 (5 bases). The CDR3 runs to 13 residues. Germline V gene lookup returns CDR1 MNHNS and CDR2 SASEGT. The CDR3 is CASREGVNQPQHF. In DNA form, the CDR3 reads TGTGCCAGCAGGGAAGGGGTCAATCAGCCCCAGCATTTT.

The genes are TRBV30 and TRBJ2-3; 9 bases are shared with TRBD1. The CDR3 sequence is 14 residues long. Germline trimming cut 7 bases from V and 4 bases from J; bases unmatched to any gene: 9. Germline V gene lookup returns CDR1 GTSNPN and CDR2 SVGIG (reference sequence). CDR3 loop: CAYEGQGSPDTQYF. DNA of the CDR3: TGTGCCTATGAGGGACAGGGATCCCCAGATACGCAGTATTTT.

This clone has more than one count but fewer than ten. The chain is built from TRBV7-2 and TRBJ1-5, with D hard to call. This CDR3 is built from 15 residues. The germline CDR1 and CDR2 sequences are SGHTA and FQGNSA. V gave up 2 bases and J gave up 1 base, with 9 bases separating them. The CDR3 DNA sequence: TGTGCCAGCAGCTTATCGAGGCAGAGCAATCAGCCCCAGCATTTT. Its protein is CASSLSRQSNQPQHF. The whole variable domain, remainder taken from reference TRBV7-2 and TRBJ1-5, is GAGVSQSPSNKVTEKGKDVELRCDPISGHTALYWYRQSLGQGLEFLIYFQGNSAPDKSGLPSDRFSAERTGGSVSTLTIQRTQQEDSAVYLCASSLSRQSNQPQHFGDGTRLSIL.

For the CDR3, the DNA is TGTGCCAGCAGTTTCGAAAGGGACAATGGCTACACCTTC. This codes for CASSFERDNGYTF. This chain connects TRBV6-5 to TRBJ1-2, with D possibly matching TRBD1 (6 bases). V was clipped by 4 bases and J by 6 bases, with 12 bases between them. The CDR3 is made up of 13 amino acids. CDR1 and CDR2 (germline): MNHEY, SVGAGI.

The chain carries TRBV5-6 and TRBJ1-2; tentatively, D is TRBD1 (5 bases). The CDR3 sequence is 14 residues long. Germline V lookup: CDR1 SGHDT, CDR2 YYEEEE. Deletions cut 4 bases from V and 7 bases from J, with 17 bases between. The CDR3 DNA is TGTGCCAGCAGCCCTTGGGGCGGGGGGATTGGCTACACCTTC. This gives the protein CASSPWGGGIGYTF.

The chain employs TRBV18 and TRBJ2-1, with 10 bases fitting TRBD2. Germline V CDR1 and CDR2: KGHSH, LQKENI. Losses at the gene ends were 2 bases for V and 4 bases for J; bases not matched to a gene: 5. The CDR3 is made up of 16 amino acids. Here the CDR3 reads CASSPFGLAVYNEQFF. The CDR3 bases are TGTGCCAGCTCACCATTTGGACTAGCGGTTTACAATGAGCAGTTCTTC.

The rearrangement links TRBV6-5 to TRBJ2-7, with D unclear. The CDR3 totals 11 residues. V lost 6 bases, J lost 2 bases, and 5 bases lay in between. The germline V gene encodes CDR1 MNHEY and CDR2 SVGAGI. The CDR3 DNA reads as TGTGCCAGCAGCCTAACCTACGAGCAGTACTTC. Translated: CASSLTYEQYF.

This clone was detected a few times. This chain connects TRBV19 to TRBJ1-5; 9 bases map to TRBD1. The CDR3 sequence is 15 residues long. With V trimmed by 6 bases and J by 3 bases, 6 bases remained unmatched. Germline loops: CDR1 LNHDA, CDR2 SQIVND (reference sequence). CDR3 in amino acids: CASSPTGGINQPQHF. DNA for the CDR3: TGTGCCAGTAGCCCGACAGGGGGAATCAATCAGCCCCAGCATTTT.

The V and J genes are TRBV24-1 and TRBJ1-2; D not resolved. Trimming cost V 5 bases and J 2 bases, with 5 bases left between them. The germline V gene encodes CDR1 KGHDR and CDR2 SFDVKD. The CDR3 loop spans 12 amino acids. The CDR3 is CATSGGNYGYTF. In nucleotides, the CDR3 is TGTGCCACCAGTGGCGGAAACTATGGCTACACCTTC.

This clone was found once. The chain recombines TRBV5-1 with TRBJ1-4, with D tentatively TRBD1 (5 bases). Trimming took 4 bases from V and 2 from J, leaving 12 bases between them. Per the germline V gene, CDR1 is SGHRS and CDR2 is YFSETQ. There are 15 residues in the CDR3. In DNA, the CDR3 is TGCGCCAGCAGCGGGGAGGGGTACACTAATGAAAAACTGTTTTTT. This encodes CASSGEGYTNEKLFF.

The chain employs TRBV6-6 and TRBJ2-7, with D possibly being TRBD2 (5 bases). In germline, CDR1 is MNHNY, CDR2 SVGAGI (reference sequence). V shed 3 bases and J shed 2 bases, with 11 bases lying between them. The CDR3 totals 14 residues. CDR3 bases: TGTGCCAGCAGTTATGCGGACTTAACCTACGAGCAGTACTTC. As protein: CASSYADLTYEQYF.

This clone has just a few counts. This sequence joins TRBV7-9 and TRBJ2-7, with TRBD2 matching 8 bases. V shed 5 bases, J shed 4 bases, and the junction held 16 bases outside the gene matches. Germline V gene data show CDR1 as SEHNR and CDR2 as FQNEAQ (reference sequence). The CDR3 consists of 17 residues. The CDR3 is CASSLSFGGRKVYEQYF. Here the CDR3 DNA reads TGTGCCAGCAGCCTATCTTTTGGCGGGAGGAAGGTGTACGAGCAGTACTTC.

The chain joins TRBV6-5 to TRBJ2-5, with D unclear. The germline CDR1 and CDR2 sequences are MNHEY and SVGAGI. Trimming left V 8 bases short and J 2 bases short, with 9 bases between. The CDR3 totals 12 residues. CDR3 amino acids: CASGRRQETQYF. The CDR3 bases are TGTGCCAGCGGGCGCCGTCAAGAGACCCAGTACTTC.

This chain uses TRBV12-3 or TRBV12-4 with TRBJ2-7, with unresolved D. The CDR3 has 12 residues. V lost 2 bases and J lost 4, with 6 bases in between. Here the CDR3 reads CASSLKGYEQYF. In nucleotides, the CDR3 is TGTGCCAGCAGTTTAAAGGGTTACGAGCAGTACTTC.